The 20 T cell receptor beta chains listed next were all sequenced from one sample in a study of cytomegalovirus exposure and HLA in healthy donors. Primers: 60 Vbeta forward and 13 Jbeta reverse. Clones were read by immunoSEQ multiplex PCR, and TCRdb kept only the in-frame ones, dropping some. The data show roughly 130,000 clones, 84% seen once. The sample taken for sequencing was PBMCs. The receptor source for this set is a woman aged 18-35 years in good health and CMV-seropositive.

CDR3 amino acids: CASSSGQGAYEQYF. The CDR3 bases are TGTGCCAGCAGCTCGGGACAGGGGGCCTACGAGCAGTACTTC. The V gene is TRBV11-2, the J gene TRBJ2-7; TRBD1 matches at 11 bases. The CDR3 covers 14 residues. The V gene end was trimmed by 4 bases and the J gene end by 2 bases; junction bases not matched to a gene: 1. Germline lookup yields CDR1 SGHAT and CDR2 FQNNGV. The variable domain in full, with the rest retrieved from reference TRBV11-2 and TRBJ2-7, is EAGVAQSPRYKIIEKRQSVAFWCNPISGHATLYWYQQILGQGPKLLIQFQNNGVVDDSQLPKDRFSAERLKGVDSTLKIQPAKLEDSAVYLCASSSGQGAYEQYFGPGTRLTVT.

J is TRBJ2-7 and V is TRBV15, with D uncertain. Deletions cut 0 bases from V and 7 bases from J, with 10 bases between. CDR3 length: 13 amino acids. The germline V gene has CDR1 LNHNV and CDR2 YYDKDF (reference sequence). The CDR3 spells CATSRDRGQEQYF. The CDR3 DNA is TGTGCCACCAGCAGAGATAGAGGCCAAGAGCAGTACTTC.

The V gene is TRBV10-2, the J gene TRBJ1-1; TRBD1 agrees at 11 bases. The CDR3 is 15 residues long. The V segment lost 6 bases and the J segment 4 bases; nucleotides outside the gene matches: 7. Germline CDR1 is WSHSY and CDR2 is SAAADI. DNA for the CDR3: TGCGCCAGCAGGGACCGGACAGGGGGCGTCACTGAAGCTTTCTTT. Translated: CASRDRTGGVTEAFF.

The chain links TRBV6-4 to TRBJ2-1; 9 bases fit TRBD1. The ends lost 4 bases at V and 3 bases at J; junction bases unmatched: 4. Germline CDR1 is MRHNA and CDR2 is SNTAGT. The CDR3 extends over 15 amino acids. The chain's CDR3 is CASSGTGEGYNEQFF. DNA of the CDR3: TGTGCCAGCAGTGGGACAGGGGAGGGCTACAATGAGCAGTTCTTC.

The table lists this clone with a few counts. The V and J genes are TRBV4-2 and TRBJ1-5; D is unclear. The CDR3 loop spans 14 amino acids. The germline CDR1 and CDR2 sequences are LGHNA and YNFKEQ. V dropped 0 bases and J dropped 4 bases, with 7 bases sitting between them. Here the CDR3 reads CASSQEAANQPQHF. As DNA, the CDR3 is TGTGCCAGCAGCCAAGAGGCGGCTAATCAGCCCCAGCATTTT.

The chain combines TRBV29-1 with TRBJ2-2, with 7 positions matching TRBD2. The CDR3 covers 15 residues. The V gene end was trimmed by 7 bases and the J gene end by 3 bases; junction bases not matched to a gene: 11. Germline-derived CDR1 and CDR2 are SQVTM and ANQGSEA. CDR3 sequence (DNA): TGCAGCGGGGCCTTGGCGGGGGTGTACACCGGGGAGCTGTTTTTT. It yields the protein CSGALAGVYTGELFF.

The CDR3 loop is CASSADTGTKFF. The DNA for the CDR3 is TGTGCCAGCAGCGCTGACACCGGGACTAAGTTCTTC. The chain combines TRBV6-5 with TRBJ2-1; 7 positions agree with TRBD2. Per the germline V gene, CDR1 is MNHEY and CDR2 is SVGAGI. V lost 6 bases to trimming and J lost 14 bases; unmatched junction nucleotides: 10. The CDR3 loop spans 12 amino acids.

The V gene is TRBV7-9, the J gene TRBJ1-2; D may be TRBD1 (5 bases). V dropped 5 bases and J dropped 5 bases, with 15 bases sitting between them. Germline V CDR1 and CDR2: SEHNR, FQNEAQ (reference sequence). The length of the CDR3 is 14 residues. CDR3 protein: CASSGEATEYGYTF. CDR3 DNA sequence: TGTGCCAGCAGCGGAGAGGCGACAGAGTATGGCTACACCTTC. The full variable domain, in which reference TRBV7-9 and TRBJ1-2 provide the parts outside the CDR3, is DTGVSQNPRHKITKRGQNVTFRCDPISEHNRLYWYRQTLGQGPEFLTYFQNEAQLEKSRLLSDRFSAERPKGSFSTLEIQRTEQGDSAMYLCASSGEATEYGYTFGSGTRLTVV.

In DNA, the CDR3 is TGCGCCAGCAGTCCAGGGGGCCCATTGGGCGAGCAGTACTTC. This sequence encodes CASSPGGPLGEQYF. The rearrangement joins TRBV23-1 to TRBJ2-7, with TRBD1 matching over 8 bases. TRBV23-1 is marked as an open reading frame, function uncertain. CDR3 length: 14 residues. V lost 4 bases and J lost 6; bases outside the gene matches: 8.

The chain links TRBV7-6 to TRBJ2-7; 11 bases agree with TRBD1. In germline, CDR1 is SGHVS, CDR2 FNYEAQ. The CDR3 extends over 13 amino acids. Trimming removed 5 bases from V and 11 bases from J; junction bases left unmatched: 8. In DNA, the CDR3 is TGTGCCAGCAGCCGAGGACAGGGGGCGCTTAAGTACTTC. Translation gives CASSRGQGALKYF.

The rearrangement joins TRBV29-1 to TRBJ2-7; TRBD1 is a possible D gene (6 bases). V was shortened by 6 bases and J by 3 bases, with 18 bases between the two germline ends. The CDR3 has 14 residues. Germline-derived CDR1 and CDR2 are SQVTM and ANQGSEA. In DNA, the CDR3 is TGCAGCGTCGCCCCACAGGGATGGGACTACGAGCAGTACTTC. Protein: CSVAPQGWDYEQYF.

V and J are TRBV13 and TRBJ2-7, with TRBD1 as a possible D gene (6 bases). CDR1 and CDR2 (germline): PRHDT, FYEKMQ (reference sequence). Trimming took 3 bases from V and 3 from J, leaving 18 bases between them. CDR3 length equals 16 residues. CDR3 amino acids: CASSFGSGTGFYEQYF. In DNA, the CDR3 is TGTGCCAGCAGCTTTGGGTCAGGAACAGGGTTCTACGAGCAGTACTTC.

This sequence joins TRBV7-9 and TRBJ2-1, with D unclear. The CDR3 is 15 residues long. The germline CDR1 and CDR2 sequences are SEHNR and FQNEAQ (reference sequence). V was cut by 2 bases and J by 4 bases, with 12 bases left in between. The CDR3 loop is CASSLTTPRYNEQFF. Here the CDR3 DNA reads TGTGCCAGCAGCTTAACAACCCCGAGGTACAATGAGCAGTTCTTC.

The genes are TRBV30 and TRBJ1-1; 7 bases agree with TRBD1. The germline V gene encodes CDR1 GTSNPN and CDR2 SVGIG (reference sequence). The CDR3 is 12 amino acids. Unmatched junction bases numbered 8, after V lost 5 bases and J lost 8 bases. Here the CDR3 DNA reads TGTGCCTGGGGCGAGACAGGGAGAGAAGCTTTCTTT. Protein product: CAWGETGREAFF. Using reference TRBV30 and TRBJ1-1 for the parts outside the CDR3, the full variable domain is SQTIHQWPATLVQPVGSPLSLECTVEGTSNPNLYWYRQAAGRGLQLLFYSVGIGQISSEVPQNLSASRPQDRQFILSSKKLLLSDSGFYLCAWGETGREAFFGQGTRLTVV.

J is TRBJ1-5 and V is TRBV19; 7 bases are a match to TRBD1. Per germline, CDR1 LNHDA and CDR2 SQIVND (reference sequence). This CDR3 contains 14 residues. J lost 0 bases, V lost 7 bases, and 3 bases had no gene match. The CDR3 loop is CASNRDSSNQPQHF. CDR3 bases: TGTGCCAGTAACCGGGACAGTAGCAATCAGCCCCAGCATTTT.

The chain carries TRBV5-4 and TRBJ2-1; 14 bases match TRBD2. CDR3 size: 14 residues. Trimming at V came to 7 bases and at J to 6 bases, leaving 3 bases not matched to a gene. From germline, CDR1 is SGHNT and CDR2 YYREEE (reference sequence). CDR3 nucleotide sequence: TGTGCCAGCCCGGGGACTAGCGGGGGCAATGAGCAGTTCTTC. This gives the protein CASPGTSGGNEQFF.

The chain links TRBV18 to TRBJ2-1; possibly TRBD2 for D (5 bases). CDR3 length: 17 residues. Germline V gene sequence: CDR1 KGHSH, CDR2 LQKENI. Trimming removed 3 bases from V and 1 base from J, with 16 bases in between. The CDR3 loop is CASSPIGMAESYNEQFF. The CDR3 DNA is TGTGCCAGCTCACCGATCGGGATGGCAGAGTCCTACAATGAGCAGTTCTTC.

DNA for the CDR3: TGCGCCAGCAGCCAACAGGGGGCGACTGAAGCTTTCTTT. The encoded protein is CASSQQGATEAFF. The chain recombines TRBV10-2 with TRBJ1-1; TRBD1 aligns across 9 bases. Germline CDR1 is WSHSY and CDR2 is SAAADI. V lost 6 bases, J lost 5 bases, and 4 bases stayed unmatched. There are 13 residues in the CDR3.

V is TRBV15 and J is TRBJ2-1; 8 bases match TRBD1. Germline-derived CDR1 and CDR2 are LNHNV and YYDKDF (reference sequence). There are 14 residues in the CDR3. J gave up 8 bases and V 6 bases, and 9 bases lay outside the gene matches. CDR3 sequence: CATRGADREYEQFF. The CDR3 coding sequence is TGTGCCACCAGGGGAGCGGACAGGGAGTATGAGCAGTTCTTC.

The chain recombines TRBV6-1 with TRBJ2-2, with D possibly matching TRBD1 (5 bases). The germline V gene has CDR1 MNHNS and CDR2 SASEGT. Trimming removed 8 bases from V and 5 bases from J, with 12 bases in between. This CDR3 has 13 amino acids. The CDR3 loop reads CASPLGRTGELFF. The CDR3 DNA sequence: TGTGCCAGCCCCCTGGGGCGGACCGGGGAGCTGTTTTTT.